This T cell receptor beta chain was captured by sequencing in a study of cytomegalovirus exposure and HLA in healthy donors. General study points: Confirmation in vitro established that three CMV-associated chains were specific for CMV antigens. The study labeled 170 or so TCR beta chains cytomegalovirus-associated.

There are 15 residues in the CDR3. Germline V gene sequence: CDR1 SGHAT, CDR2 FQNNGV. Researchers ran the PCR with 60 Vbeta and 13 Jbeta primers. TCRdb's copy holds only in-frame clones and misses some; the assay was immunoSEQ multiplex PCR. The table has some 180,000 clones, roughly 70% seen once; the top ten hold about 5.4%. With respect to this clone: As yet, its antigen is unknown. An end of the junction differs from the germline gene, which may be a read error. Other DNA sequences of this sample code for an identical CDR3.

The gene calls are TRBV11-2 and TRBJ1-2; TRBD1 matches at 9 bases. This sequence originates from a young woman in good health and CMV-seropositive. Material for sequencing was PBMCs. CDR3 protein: CASSSKTGGNYGYTF. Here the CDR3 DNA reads TGCGCCAGCAGCTCAAAGACAGGGGGGAACTATGGCTACACCTTC.